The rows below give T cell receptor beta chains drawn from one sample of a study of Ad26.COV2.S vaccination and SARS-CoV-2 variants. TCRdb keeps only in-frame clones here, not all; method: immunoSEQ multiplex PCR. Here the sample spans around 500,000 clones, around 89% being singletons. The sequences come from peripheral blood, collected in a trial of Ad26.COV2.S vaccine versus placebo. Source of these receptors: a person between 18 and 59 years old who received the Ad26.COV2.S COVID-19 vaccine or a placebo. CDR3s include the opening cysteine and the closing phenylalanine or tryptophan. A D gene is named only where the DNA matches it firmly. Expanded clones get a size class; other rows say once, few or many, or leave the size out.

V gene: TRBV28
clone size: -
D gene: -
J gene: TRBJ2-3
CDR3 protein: CASTPYPGGRAADTQYF
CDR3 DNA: TGTGCCAGCACCCCTTATCCGGGTGGCAGGGCGGCAGATACGCAGTATTTT

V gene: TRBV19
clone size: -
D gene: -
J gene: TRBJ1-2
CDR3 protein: CASSTPSGDGYTF
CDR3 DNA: TGTGCCAGTAGTACACCTTCAGGGGATGGCTACACCTTC

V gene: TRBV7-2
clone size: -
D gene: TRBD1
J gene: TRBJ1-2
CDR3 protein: CASSLLTGGYGYTF
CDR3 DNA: TGTGCCAGCAGCCTACTGACAGGGGGCTATGGCTACACCTTC

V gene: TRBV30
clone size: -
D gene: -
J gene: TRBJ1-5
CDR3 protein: CAWEPGSSNQPQHF
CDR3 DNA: TGTGCCTGGGAGCCCGGAAGTAGCAATCAGCCCCAGCATTTT

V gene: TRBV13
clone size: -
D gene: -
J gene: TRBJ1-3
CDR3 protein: CASSLKYGVAGLSGNTIYF
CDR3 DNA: TGTGCCAGCAGCTTAAAGTACGGTGTTGCCGGACTCTCTGGAAACACCATATATTTT

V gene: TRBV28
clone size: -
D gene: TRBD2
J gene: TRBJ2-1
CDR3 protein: CASSLTTSGSRDEQFF
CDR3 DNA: TGTGCCAGCAGTTTAACGACTAGCGGGAGCCGGGATGAGCAGTTCTTC

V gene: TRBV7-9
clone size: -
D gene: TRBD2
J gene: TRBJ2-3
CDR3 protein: CASGVAGNTDTQYF
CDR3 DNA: TGTGCCAGCGGTGTAGCGGGGAACACAGATACGCAGTATTTT

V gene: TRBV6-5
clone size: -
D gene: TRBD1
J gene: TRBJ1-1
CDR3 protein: CASSYSGTGAFEAFF
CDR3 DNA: TGTGCCAGCAGTTACTCCGGGACAGGGGCTTTTGAAGCTTTCTTT

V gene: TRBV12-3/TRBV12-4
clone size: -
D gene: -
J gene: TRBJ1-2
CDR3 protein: CASSLNYGYTF
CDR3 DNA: TGTGCCAGCAGTTTAAACTATGGCTACACCTTC

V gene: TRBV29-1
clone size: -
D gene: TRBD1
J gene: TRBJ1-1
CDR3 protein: CSVGRGRFTEAFF
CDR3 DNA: TGCAGCGTGGGCAGGGGGCGTTTCACTGAAGCTTTCTTT

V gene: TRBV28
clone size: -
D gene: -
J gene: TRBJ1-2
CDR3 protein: CASSPEGRRGYTF
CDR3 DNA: TGTGCCAGCAGTCCGGAGGGGAGGAGAGGCTACACCTTC

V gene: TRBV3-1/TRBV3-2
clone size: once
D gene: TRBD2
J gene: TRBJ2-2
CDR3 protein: CASSMTSGWTGELFF
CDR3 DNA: TGTGCCAGCAGCATGACTAGCGGTTGGACCGGGGAGCTGTTTTTT

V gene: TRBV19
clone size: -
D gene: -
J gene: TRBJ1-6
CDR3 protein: CARTADRGHSPLHF
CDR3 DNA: TGTGCCAGGACTGCGGACAGAGGGCATTCACCCCTCCACTTT

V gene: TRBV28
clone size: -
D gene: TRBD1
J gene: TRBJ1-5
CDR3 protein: CASSWDRALNQPQHF
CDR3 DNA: TGTGCCAGCAGCTGGGACAGGGCCCTCAATCAGCCCCAGCATTTT

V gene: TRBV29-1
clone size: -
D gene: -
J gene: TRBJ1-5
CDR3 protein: CSVMDLAGQPQHF
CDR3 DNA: TGCAGCGTTATGGATCTTGCCGGACAGCCCCAGCATTTT

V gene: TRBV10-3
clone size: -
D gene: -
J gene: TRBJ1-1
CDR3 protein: CAISGGGNTEAFF
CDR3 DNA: TGTGCCATCAGTGGCGGAGGAAACACTGAAGCTTTCTTT

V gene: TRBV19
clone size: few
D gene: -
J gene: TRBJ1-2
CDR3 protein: CASSQQRYGYTF
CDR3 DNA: TGTGCCAGTAGTCAGCAGAGGTATGGCTACACCTTC

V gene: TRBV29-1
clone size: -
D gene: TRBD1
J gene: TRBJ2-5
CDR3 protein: CSVQGTRDRVQSKTQYF
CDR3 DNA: TGCAGCGTTCAAGGGACAAGGGACAGGGTGCAGTCGAAGACCCAGTACTTC

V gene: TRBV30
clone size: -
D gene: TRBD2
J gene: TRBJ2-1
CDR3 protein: CAWTKTSRQYNEQFF
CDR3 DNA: TGTGCCTGGACCAAGACTAGCAGGCAATACAATGAGCAGTTCTTC

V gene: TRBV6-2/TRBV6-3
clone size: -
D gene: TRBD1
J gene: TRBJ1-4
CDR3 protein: CASSTTGSGEKLFF
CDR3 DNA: TGTGCCAGCAGCACGACAGGGAGCGGCGAAAAACTGTTTTTT

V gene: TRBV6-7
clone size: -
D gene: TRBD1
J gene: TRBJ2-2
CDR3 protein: CASSNRDRGTTGELFF
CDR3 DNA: TGTGCCAGCAGTAACCGGGACAGGGGCACCACCGGGGAGCTGTTTTTT

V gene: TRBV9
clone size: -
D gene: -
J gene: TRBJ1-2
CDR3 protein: CASSAGREAYGYTF
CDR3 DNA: TGTGCCAGCAGCGCAGGACGGGAAGCCTATGGCTACACCTTC

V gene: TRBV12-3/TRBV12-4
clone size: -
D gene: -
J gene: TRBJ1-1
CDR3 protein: CASSLSRNTEAFF
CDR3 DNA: TGTGCCAGCAGTCTTAGCAGAAACACTGAAGCTTTCTTT

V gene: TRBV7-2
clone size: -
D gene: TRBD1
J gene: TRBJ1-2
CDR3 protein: CASSWGQGEPGYTF
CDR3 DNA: TGTGCCAGCAGCTGGGGACAGGGGGAACCTGGCTACACCTTC

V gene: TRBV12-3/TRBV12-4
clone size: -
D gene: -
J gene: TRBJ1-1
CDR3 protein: CASSLRNTEAFF
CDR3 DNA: TGTGCCAGCAGTTTAAGGAACACTGAAGCTTTCTTT

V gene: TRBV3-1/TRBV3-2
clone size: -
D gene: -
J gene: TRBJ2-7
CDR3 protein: CASSPNLPGAYEQYF
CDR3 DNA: TGTGCCAGCAGCCCCAACTTGCCTGGAGCCTACGAGCAGTACTTC